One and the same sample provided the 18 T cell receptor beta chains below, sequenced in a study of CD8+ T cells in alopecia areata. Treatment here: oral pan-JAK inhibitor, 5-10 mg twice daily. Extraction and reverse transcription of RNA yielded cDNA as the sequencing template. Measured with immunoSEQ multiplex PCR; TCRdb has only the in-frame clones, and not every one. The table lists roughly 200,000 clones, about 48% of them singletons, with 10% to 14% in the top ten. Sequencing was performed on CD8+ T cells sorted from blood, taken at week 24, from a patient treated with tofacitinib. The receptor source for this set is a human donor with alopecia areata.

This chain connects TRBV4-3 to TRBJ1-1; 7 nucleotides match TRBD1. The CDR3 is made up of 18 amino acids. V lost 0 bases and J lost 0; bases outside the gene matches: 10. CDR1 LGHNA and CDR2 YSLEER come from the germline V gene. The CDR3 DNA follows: TGCGCCAGCAGCCAAGATTCTCAGGGGGAGGGAATGAACACTGAAGCTTTCTTT. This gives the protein CASSQDSQGEGMNTEAFF.

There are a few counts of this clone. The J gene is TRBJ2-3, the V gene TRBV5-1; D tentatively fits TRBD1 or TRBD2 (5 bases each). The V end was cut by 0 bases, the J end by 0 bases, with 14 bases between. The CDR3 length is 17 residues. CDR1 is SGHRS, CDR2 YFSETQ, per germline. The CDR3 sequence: CASSLDVGRFSTDTQYF. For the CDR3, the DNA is TGCGCCAGCAGCTTGGATGTGGGACGGTTTAGCACAGATACGCAGTATTTT. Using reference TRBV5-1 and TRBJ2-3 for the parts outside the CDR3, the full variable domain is KAGVTQTPRYLIKTRGQQVTLSCSPISGHRSVSWYQQTPGQGLQFLFEYFSETQRNKGNFPGRFSGRQFSNSRSEMNVSTLELGDSALYLCASSLDVGRFSTDTQYFGPGTRLTVL.

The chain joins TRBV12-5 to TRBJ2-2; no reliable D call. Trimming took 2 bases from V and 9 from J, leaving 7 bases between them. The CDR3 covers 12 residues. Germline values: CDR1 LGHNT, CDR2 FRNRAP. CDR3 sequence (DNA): TGTGCTAGTGGTTTGCCTATGCGGGAGCTGTTTTTT. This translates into CASGLPMRELFF. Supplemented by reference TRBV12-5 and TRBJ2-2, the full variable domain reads DARVTQTPRHKVTEMGQEVTMRCQPILGHNTVFWYRQTMMQGLELLAYFRNRAPLDDSGMPKDRFSAEMPDATLATLKIQPSEPRDSAVYFCASGLPMRELFFGEGSRLTVL.

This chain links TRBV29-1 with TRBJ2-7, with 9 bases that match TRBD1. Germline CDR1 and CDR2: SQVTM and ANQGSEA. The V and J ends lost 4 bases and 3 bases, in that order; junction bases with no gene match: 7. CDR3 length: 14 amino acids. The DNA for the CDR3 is TGCAGCGTTGTGCCCCGGGACAGGGACTACGAGCAGTACTTC. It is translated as CSVVPRDRDYEQYF.

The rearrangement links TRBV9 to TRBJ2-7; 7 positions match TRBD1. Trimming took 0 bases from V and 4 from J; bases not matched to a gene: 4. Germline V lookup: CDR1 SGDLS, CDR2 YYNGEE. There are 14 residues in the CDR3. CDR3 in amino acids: CASSVGNRGYEQYF. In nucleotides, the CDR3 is TGTGCCAGCAGCGTAGGTAACAGGGGTTACGAGCAGTACTTC.

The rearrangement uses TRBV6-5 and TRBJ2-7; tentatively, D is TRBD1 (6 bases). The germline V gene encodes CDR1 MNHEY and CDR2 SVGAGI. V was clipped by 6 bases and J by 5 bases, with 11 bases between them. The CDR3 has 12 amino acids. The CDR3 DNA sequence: TGTGCCAGCAGGGCAGGGGTAGACGAGCAGTACTTC. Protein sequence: CASRAGVDEQYF.

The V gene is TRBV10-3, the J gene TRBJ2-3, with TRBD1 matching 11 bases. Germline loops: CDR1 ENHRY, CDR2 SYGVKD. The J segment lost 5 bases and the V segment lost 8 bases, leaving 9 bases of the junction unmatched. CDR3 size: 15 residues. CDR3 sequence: CAIHRTGGAGDTQYF. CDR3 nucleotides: TGTGCCATCCACCGGACAGGGGGCGCGGGAGATACGCAGTATTTT.

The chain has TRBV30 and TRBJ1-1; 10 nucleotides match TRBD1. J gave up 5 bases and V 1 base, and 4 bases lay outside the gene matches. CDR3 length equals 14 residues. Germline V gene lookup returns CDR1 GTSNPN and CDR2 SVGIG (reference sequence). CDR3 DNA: TGTGCCTGGAGTGAGACAGGGGGCTTGACTGAAGCTTTCTTT. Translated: CAWSETGGLTEAFF.

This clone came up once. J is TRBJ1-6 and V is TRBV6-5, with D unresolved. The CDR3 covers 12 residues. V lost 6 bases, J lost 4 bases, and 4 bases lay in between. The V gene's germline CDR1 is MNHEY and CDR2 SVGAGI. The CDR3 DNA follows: TGTGCCAGCAGACAGTATAATTCACCCCTCCACTTT. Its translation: CASRQYNSPLHF.

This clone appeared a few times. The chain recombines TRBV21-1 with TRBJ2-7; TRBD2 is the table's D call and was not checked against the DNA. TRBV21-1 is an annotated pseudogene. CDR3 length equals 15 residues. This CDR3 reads CASSQGPSGPYEQYF. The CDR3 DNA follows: TGTGCCAGCAGCCAGGGCCCTAGCGGGCCCTACGAGCAGTACTTC.

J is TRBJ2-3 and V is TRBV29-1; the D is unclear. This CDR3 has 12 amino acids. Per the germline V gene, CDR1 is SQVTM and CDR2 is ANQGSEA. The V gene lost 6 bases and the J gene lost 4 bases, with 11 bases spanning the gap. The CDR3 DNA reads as TGCAGCGTCCCCCAACCCCCAGATACGCAGTATTTT. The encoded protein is CSVPQPPDTQYF.

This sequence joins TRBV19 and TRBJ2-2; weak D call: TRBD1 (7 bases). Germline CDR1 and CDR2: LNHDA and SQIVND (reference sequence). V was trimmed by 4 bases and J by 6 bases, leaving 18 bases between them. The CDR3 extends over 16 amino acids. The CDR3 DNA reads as TGTGCCAGTAGTACGCGACAGGGAGGTGTGTCCGGGGAGCTGTTTTTT. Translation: CASSTRQGGVSGELFF.

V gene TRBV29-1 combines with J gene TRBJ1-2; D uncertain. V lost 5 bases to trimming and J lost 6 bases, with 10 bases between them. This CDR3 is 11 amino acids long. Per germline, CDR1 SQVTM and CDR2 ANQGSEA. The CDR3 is CSVRYRNGYTF. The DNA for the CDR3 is TGCAGCGTTCGATATCGAAATGGCTACACCTTC.

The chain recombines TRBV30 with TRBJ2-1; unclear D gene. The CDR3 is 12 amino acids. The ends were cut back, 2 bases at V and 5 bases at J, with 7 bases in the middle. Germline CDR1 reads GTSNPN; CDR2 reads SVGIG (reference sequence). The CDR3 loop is CAWSITHNEQFF. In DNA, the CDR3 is TGTGCCTGGAGTATCACCCACAATGAGCAGTTCTTC.

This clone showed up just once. CDR3 DNA sequence: TGTGCCAGCAGCTTTGACAGGGGAAATTTTGATGAGCAGTTCTTC. This translates into CASSFDRGNFDEQFF. V gene TRBV5-6 combines with J gene TRBJ2-1, with 8 bases lining up with TRBD1. Trimming removed 2 bases from V and 8 bases from J; junction bases left unmatched: 9. Germline V gene sequence: CDR1 SGHDT, CDR2 YYEEEE. The CDR3 covers 15 residues.

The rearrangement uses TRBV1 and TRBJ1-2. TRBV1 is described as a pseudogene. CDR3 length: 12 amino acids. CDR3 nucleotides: TGCACCAGTACTCGCCTACCCTATGGCTACACCTTC. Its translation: CTSTRLPYGYTF.

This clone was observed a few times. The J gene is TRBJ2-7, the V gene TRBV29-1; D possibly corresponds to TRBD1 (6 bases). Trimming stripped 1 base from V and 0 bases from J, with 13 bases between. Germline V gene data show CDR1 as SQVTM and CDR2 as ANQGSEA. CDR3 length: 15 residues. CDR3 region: CSVEGPGQSSYEQYF. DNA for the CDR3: TGCAGCGTTGAAGGACCAGGACAGAGCTCCTACGAGCAGTACTTC.

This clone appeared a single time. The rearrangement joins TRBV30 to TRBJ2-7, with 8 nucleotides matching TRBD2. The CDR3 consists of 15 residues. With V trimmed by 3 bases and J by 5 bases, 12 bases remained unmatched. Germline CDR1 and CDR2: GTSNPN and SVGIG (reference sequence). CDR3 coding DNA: TGTGCCTGGAGCCTTGGCCGGGCGGGGGGAAACGAGCAGTACTTC. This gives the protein CAWSLGRAGGNEQYF.